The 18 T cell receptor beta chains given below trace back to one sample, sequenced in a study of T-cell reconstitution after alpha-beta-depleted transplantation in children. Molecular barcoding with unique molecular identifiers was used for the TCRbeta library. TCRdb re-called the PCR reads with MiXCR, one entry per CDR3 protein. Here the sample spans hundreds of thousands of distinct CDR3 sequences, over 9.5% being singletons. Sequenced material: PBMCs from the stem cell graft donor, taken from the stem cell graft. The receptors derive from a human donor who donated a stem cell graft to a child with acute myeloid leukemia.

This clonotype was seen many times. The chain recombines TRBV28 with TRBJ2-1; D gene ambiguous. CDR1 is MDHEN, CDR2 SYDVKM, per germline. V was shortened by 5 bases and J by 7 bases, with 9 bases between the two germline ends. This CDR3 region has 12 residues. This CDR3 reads CASSAQVNEQFF. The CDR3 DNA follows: TGTGCCAGCAGTGCCCAGGTAAATGAGCAGTTCTTC. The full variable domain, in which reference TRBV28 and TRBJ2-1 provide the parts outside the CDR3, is DVKVTQSSRYLVKRTGEKVFLECVQDMDHENMFWYRQDPGLGLRLIYFSYDVKMKEKGDIPEGYSVSREKKERFSLILESASTNQTSMYLCASSAQVNEQFFGPGTRLTVL.

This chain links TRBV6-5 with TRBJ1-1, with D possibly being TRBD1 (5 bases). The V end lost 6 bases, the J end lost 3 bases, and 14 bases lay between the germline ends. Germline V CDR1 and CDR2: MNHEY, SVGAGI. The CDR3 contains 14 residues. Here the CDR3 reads CASRRGVGHTEAFF. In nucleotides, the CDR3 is TGTGCCAGCAGGAGGGGCGTGGGACACACTGAAGCTTTCTTT.

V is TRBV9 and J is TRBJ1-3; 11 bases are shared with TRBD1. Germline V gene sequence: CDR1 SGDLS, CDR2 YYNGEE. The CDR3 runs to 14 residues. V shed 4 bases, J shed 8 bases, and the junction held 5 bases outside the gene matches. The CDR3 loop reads CASSPGQGAYTIYF. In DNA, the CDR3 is TGTGCCAGCAGCCCCGGACAGGGGGCTTACACCATATATTTT. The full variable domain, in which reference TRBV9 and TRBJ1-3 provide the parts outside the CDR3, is DSGVTQTPKHLITATGQRVTLRCSPRSGDLSVYWYQQSLDQGLQFLIQYYNGEERAKGNILERFSAQQFPDLHSELNLSSLELGDSALYFCASSPGQGAYTIYFGEGSWLTVV.

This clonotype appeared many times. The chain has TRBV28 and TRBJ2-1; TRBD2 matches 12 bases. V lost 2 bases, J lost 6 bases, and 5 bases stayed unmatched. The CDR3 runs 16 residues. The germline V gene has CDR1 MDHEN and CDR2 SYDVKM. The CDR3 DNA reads TGTGCCAGCAGTTTACCTCTAGCGGGAGGGGTCAATGAGCAGTTCTTC. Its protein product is CASSLPLAGGVNEQFF.

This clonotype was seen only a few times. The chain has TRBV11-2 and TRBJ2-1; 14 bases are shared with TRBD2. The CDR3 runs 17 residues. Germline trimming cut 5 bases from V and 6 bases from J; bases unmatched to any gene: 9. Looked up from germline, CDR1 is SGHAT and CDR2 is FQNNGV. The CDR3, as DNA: TGTGCCAGCAGCCTAGGGACTAGCGGGAGAGCAATCAATGAGCAGTTCTTC. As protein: CASSLGTSGRAINEQFF.

CDR3 in DNA: TGTGCCAGCGGGGTCGGGGCCCTTACCTACAATGAGCAGTTCTTC. It is translated as CASGVGALTYNEQFF. The J gene is TRBJ2-1, the V gene TRBV27; D is perhaps TRBD1 or TRBD2 (5 bases each). Trimming took 8 bases from V and 2 from J, leaving 16 bases between them. Germline values: CDR1 MNHEY, CDR2 SMNVEV (reference sequence). CDR3 size: 15 residues.

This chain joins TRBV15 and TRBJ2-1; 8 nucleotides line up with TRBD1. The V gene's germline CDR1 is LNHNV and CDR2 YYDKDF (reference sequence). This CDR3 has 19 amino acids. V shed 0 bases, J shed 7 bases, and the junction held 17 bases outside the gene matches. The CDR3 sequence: CATSRDGKSGQGRWNEQFF. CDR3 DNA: TGTGCCACCAGCAGAGATGGGAAGAGTGGACAGGGAAGGTGGAATGAGCAGTTCTTC.

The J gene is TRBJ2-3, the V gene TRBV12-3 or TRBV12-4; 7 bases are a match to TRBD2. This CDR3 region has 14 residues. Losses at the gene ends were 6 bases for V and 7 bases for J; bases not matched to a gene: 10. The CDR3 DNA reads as TGTGCCAGCAGGGGAAACGGCGGGAGAAATACGCAGTATTTT. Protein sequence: CASRGNGGRNTQYF.

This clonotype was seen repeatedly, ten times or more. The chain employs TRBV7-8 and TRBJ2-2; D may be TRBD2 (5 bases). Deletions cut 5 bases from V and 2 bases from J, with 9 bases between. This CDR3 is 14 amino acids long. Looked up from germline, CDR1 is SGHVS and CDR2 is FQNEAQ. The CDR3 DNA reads TGTGCCAGCAGCCGCGGACTTAACACCGGGGAGCTGTTTTTT. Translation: CASSRGLNTGELFF.

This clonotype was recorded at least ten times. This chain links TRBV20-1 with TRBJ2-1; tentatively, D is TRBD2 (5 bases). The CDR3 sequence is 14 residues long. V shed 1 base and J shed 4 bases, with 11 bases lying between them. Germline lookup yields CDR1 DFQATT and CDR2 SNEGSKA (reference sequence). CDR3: CSARAETGYNEQFF. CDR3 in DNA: TGCAGTGCTAGAGCTGAAACGGGGTACAATGAGCAGTTCTTC.

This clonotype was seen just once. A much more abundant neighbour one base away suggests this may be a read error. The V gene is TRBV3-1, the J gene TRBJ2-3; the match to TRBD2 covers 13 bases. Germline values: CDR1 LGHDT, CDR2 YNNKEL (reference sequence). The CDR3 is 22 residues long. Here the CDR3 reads CASSPNRQTSGRPLRRTDAQYF. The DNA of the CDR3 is TGTGCCAGCAGCCCCAACAGACAGACTAGCGGGAGGCCACTCCGGCGCACAGATGCGCAGTATTTT.

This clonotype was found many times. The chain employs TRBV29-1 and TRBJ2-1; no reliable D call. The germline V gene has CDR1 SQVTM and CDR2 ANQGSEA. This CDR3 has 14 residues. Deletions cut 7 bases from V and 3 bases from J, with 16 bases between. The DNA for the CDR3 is TGCAGCGCCATCGTTTCACTGAACTACAATGAGCAGTTCTTC. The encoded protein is CSAIVSLNYNEQFF.

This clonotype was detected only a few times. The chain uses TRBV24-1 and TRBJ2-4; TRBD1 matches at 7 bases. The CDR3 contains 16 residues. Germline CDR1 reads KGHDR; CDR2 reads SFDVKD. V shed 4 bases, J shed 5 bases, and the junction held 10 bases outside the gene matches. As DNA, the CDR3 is TGTGCCACCAGTGACCCCTCCCCTGGACAGGAAAACATTCAGTACTTC. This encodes CATSDPSPGQENIQYF.

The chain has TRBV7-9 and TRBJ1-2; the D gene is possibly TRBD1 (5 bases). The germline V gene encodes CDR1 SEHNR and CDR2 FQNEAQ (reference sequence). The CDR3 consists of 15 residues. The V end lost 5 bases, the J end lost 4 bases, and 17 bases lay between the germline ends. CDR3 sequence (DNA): TGTGCCAGCAGCCCACCCATGACAGATTTCTATGGCTACACCTTC. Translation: CASSPPMTDFYGYTF.

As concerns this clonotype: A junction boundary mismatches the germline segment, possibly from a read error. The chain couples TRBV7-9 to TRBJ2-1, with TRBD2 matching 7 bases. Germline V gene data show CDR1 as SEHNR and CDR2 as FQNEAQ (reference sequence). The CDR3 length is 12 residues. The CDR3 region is CAGSSGGGEQFF. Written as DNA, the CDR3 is TGTGCCGGCAGCTCGGGGGGAGGTGAGCAGTTCTTC.

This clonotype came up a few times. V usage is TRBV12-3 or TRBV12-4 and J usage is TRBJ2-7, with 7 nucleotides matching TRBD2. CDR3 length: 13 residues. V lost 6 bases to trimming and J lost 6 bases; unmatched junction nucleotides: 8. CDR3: CASSTSDMGEQYF. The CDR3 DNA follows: TGTGCCAGCAGCACTAGCGATATGGGCGAGCAGTACTTC.

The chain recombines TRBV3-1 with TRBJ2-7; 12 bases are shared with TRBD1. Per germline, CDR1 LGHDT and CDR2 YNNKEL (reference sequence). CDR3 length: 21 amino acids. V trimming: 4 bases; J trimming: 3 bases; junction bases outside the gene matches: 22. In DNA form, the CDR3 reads TGTGCCAGCAGCCCGGGCATTGGGACAGGGGGCGTGGGGGGGCCGTTCTACGAGCAGTACTTC. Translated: CASSPGIGTGGVGGPFYEQYF.

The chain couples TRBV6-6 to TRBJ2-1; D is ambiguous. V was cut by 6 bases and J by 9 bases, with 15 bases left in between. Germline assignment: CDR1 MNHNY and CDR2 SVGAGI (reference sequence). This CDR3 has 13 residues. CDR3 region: CASSSILVGEQFF. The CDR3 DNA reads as TGTGCCAGCAGCTCCATCCTAGTAGGTGAGCAGTTCTTC.